This T cell receptor beta chain was retrieved from a study of a mutant IDH1 vaccine in newly diagnosed glioma. Turning to the study itself: Commencement of vaccination occurred 4-6 weeks following radiotherapy alone, or concurrently with temozolomide cycles. Mean patient age was roughly 43 years; around 62% were male and 37.5% female. V12 corresponded to week 35 and V13 to week 47.

Note on this clone: What it recognizes is unknown.

Time point given: week 47, end of study. Alongside topical imiquimod, each dose of vaccine comprised 300 ug of mutant IDH1 20-mer peptide. Assay: immunoSEQ multiplex PCR; the TCRdb copy retains only in-frame clones and omits some. This table holds about 94,000 clones, about 90% found once. Trimming cost V 0 bases and J 1 base, with 4 bases left between them. The length of the CDR3 is 13 residues. Germline lookup yields CDR1 SGHDT and CDR2 YYEEEE. The input for sequencing was PBMCs, taken from a glioma patient whose treatment included an IDH1 peptide vaccine. The rearrangement joins TRBV5-6 to TRBJ1-1; D is undetermined. This TCR was sampled from a woman aged 45-59 years with glioma. DNA of the CDR3: TGTGCCAGCAGCTTGGCAGGGAACACTGAAGCTTTCTTT. It yields the protein CASSLAGNTEAFF. The whole variable domain, filled in from reference TRBV5-6 and TRBJ1-1, reads DAGVTQSPTHLIKTRGQQVTLRCSPKSGHDTVSWYQQALGQGPQFIFQYYEEEERQRGNFPDRFSGHQFPNYSSELNVNALLLGDSALYLCASSLAGNTEAFFGQGTRLTVV.